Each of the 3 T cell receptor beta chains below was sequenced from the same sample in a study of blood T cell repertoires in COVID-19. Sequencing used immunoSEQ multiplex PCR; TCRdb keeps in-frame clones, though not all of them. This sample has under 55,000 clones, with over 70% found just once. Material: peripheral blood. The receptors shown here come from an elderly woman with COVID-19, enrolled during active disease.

This CDR3 reads CASSLDLAATDEQYF. The CDR3 DNA is TGTGCCAGCAGCTTAGACCTAGCGGCCACCGACGAGCAGTACTTC. This chain connects TRBV7-2 to TRBJ2-7, with 7 nucleotides matching TRBD2. The CDR3 is made up of 15 amino acids. Germline V gene data show CDR1 as SGHTA and CDR2 as FQGNSA. V was clipped by 1 base and J by 5 bases; unmatched bases: 8.

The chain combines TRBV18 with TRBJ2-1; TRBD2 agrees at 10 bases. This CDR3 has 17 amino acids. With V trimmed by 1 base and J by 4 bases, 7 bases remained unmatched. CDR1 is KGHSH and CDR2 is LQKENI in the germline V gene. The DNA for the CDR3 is TGTGCCAGCTCACCACTCAGCGGGAGGGCCCCTTACAATGAGCAGTTCTTC. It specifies CASSPLSGRAPYNEQFF. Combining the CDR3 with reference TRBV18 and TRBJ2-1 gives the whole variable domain NAGVMQNPRHLVRRRGQEARLRCSPMKGHSHVYWYRQLPEEGLKFMVYLQKENIIDESGMPKERFSAEFPKEGPSILRIQQVVRGDSAAYFCASSPLSGRAPYNEQFFGPGTRLTVL.

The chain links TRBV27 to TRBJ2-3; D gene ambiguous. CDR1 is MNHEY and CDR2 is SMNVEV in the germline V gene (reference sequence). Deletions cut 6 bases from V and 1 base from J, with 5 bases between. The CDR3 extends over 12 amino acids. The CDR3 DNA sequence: TGTGCCAGCAGCCGGGGCACAGATACGCAGTATTTT. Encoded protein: CASSRGTDTQYF.